This T cell receptor (beta chain) came from a study of blood T cells in healthy people across ages. Study information: Using template switching, researchers captured about one barcoded beta molecule for each two T cells.

Primers used in a second PCR of roughly 7 to 11 cycles were a sample-barcoded 5' primer and a J-beta primer mix. TCRdb processed the 5' RACE reads anew with MiXCR; each CDR3 protein has one entry. The sample lists approximately 1.5 million distinct CDR3 sequences; roughly 43% were seen once. This CDR3 is 12 amino acids long. The V and J ends lost 4 bases and 8 bases respectively, with 11 bases between them. The germline V gene has CDR1 LNHNV and CDR2 YYDKDF (reference sequence). The chain links TRBV15 to TRBJ1-2; the D is unclear. Sequencing input: blood. This TCR derives from a young woman in good health. CDR3 sequence reads: CATSNHNQGYTF. The CDR3 DNA follows: TGTGCCACCAGCAATCATAATCAGGGCTACACCTTC.